This passage covers 26 T cell receptor beta chains from one sample sequenced in a study of blood T cells in healthy people across ages. The second PCR ran about 6 to 11 cycles with a sample-barcoded 5' primer and J-beta primers. TCRdb re-called the 5' RACE reads through MiXCR, storing one row per CDR3 protein. The sample records 850,000 to 1,300,000 distinct CDR3 sequences, more than 35% being singletons. The sequencing sample was made of blood. Receptors originate from a woman aged 55-69 years in good health.

The chain joins TRBV27 to TRBJ1-6; D possibly corresponds to TRBD1 (5 bases). Germline V lookup: CDR1 MNHEY, CDR2 SMNVEV (reference sequence). This CDR3 is 17 amino acids long. V dropped 1 base and J dropped 0 bases, with 10 bases sitting between them. CDR3 protein: CASSLYGASSYNSPLHF. The CDR3 bases are TGTGCCAGCAGTTTATATGGGGCCAGCTCCTATAATTCACCCCTCCACTTT.

Only one count was recorded for this clonotype. The CDR3 region has the DNA TGCAGTGCTAGAGAGGGGAGGGGACTAGCGGGACTCGAGCAGTACTTC. Encoded protein: CSAREGRGLAGLEQYF. The rearrangement joins TRBV20-1 to TRBJ2-7; 13 nucleotides line up with TRBD2. The CDR3 runs 16 residues. CDR1 DFQATT and CDR2 SNEGSKA come from the germline V gene (reference sequence). With 0 bases clipped from V and 6 bases from J, the junction kept 8 bases outside the gene matches.

The rearrangement links TRBV24-1 to TRBJ2-7, with 10 bases matching TRBD1. This CDR3 is 16 amino acids long. Trimming cost V 4 bases and J 3 bases; bases outside gene matches: 8. CDR1 is KGHDR, CDR2 SFDVKD, per germline. The CDR3 bases are TGTGCCACCAGTGAATCTACCGGGACAGGGGTCTACGAGCAGTACTTC. Protein sequence: CATSESTGTGVYEQYF.

The V call is TRBV6-6, the J call TRBJ1-2; the D gene is possibly TRBD1 (6 bases). In germline, CDR1 is MNHNY, CDR2 SVGAGI (reference sequence). This CDR3 is 17 amino acids long. The V end lost 0 bases, the J end lost 3 bases, and 17 bases lay between the germline ends. The DNA for the CDR3 is TGTGCCAGCAGTTACTCTGGGTGGGAGGGGGACGACTATGGCTACACCTTC. The encoded protein is CASSYSGWEGDDYGYTF.

The sample holds a few counts of this clonotype. CDR3: CASTMGLAGTSEQYF. For the CDR3, the DNA is TGTGCCAGCACCATGGGACTAGCTGGCACCAGTGAGCAGTACTTC. This sequence joins TRBV27 and TRBJ2-5; 9 nucleotides match TRBD2. The germline V gene encodes CDR1 MNHEY and CDR2 SMNVEV (reference sequence). The V gene end was trimmed by 7 bases and the J gene end by 11 bases; junction bases not matched to a gene: 17. The CDR3 is made up of 15 amino acids.

The chain is built from TRBV11-2 and TRBJ2-7, with D uncertain. With 6 bases removed from V and 6 bases from J, the gap between germline ends came to 12 bases. The CDR3 spans 12 residues. Germline-derived CDR1 and CDR2 are SGHAT and FQNNGV. CDR3 in amino acids: CASRIGSGEQYF. CDR3 coding DNA: TGTGCCAGCAGGATAGGGTCCGGCGAGCAGTACTTC.

This clonotype has more than one count but fewer than ten. The chain links TRBV27 to TRBJ1-1, with a tentative D call TRBD1 (5 bases). V lost 10 bases and J lost 5, with 11 bases in between. This CDR3 region has 11 residues. From germline, CDR1 is MNHEY and CDR2 SMNVEV (reference sequence). In DNA form, the CDR3 reads TGTGCCACCGGCCGGGGGACTGAAGCTTTCTTT. It yields the protein CATGRGTEAFF.

V is TRBV2 and J is TRBJ2-5; 13 positions match TRBD2. Germline trimming cut 5 bases from V and 11 bases from J; bases unmatched to any gene: 11. Germline CDR1 SNHLY, CDR2 FYNNEI. The CDR3 extends over 15 amino acids. The CDR3 loop reads CASSNGLAGVNEQYF. DNA of the CDR3: TGTGCCAGCAGTAATGGACTAGCGGGAGTCAATGAGCAGTACTTC.

This clonotype was detected a few times. In DNA form, the CDR3 reads TGTGCCAGCAGGGCCCCCGGTAGAAACATTCAGTACTTC. It codes for CASRAPGRNIQYF. The genes are TRBV27 and TRBJ2-4; D not resolved. Per germline, CDR1 MNHEY and CDR2 SMNVEV (reference sequence). V lost 6 bases and J 6 bases, leaving 12 bases between the germline ends. This CDR3 region has 13 residues.

In DNA form, the CDR3 reads TGCAGTGCTAGACACGTAGGCCCTTCCTACGAGCAGTACTTC. Encoded protein: CSARHVGPSYEQYF. The chain links TRBV20-1 to TRBJ2-7, with unresolved D. The V end lost 2 bases, the J end lost 1 base, and 12 bases lay between the germline ends. Per the germline V gene, CDR1 is DFQATT and CDR2 is SNEGSKA (reference sequence). This CDR3 spans 14 amino acids.

This chain uses TRBV20-1 with TRBJ2-7; 10 bases are shared with TRBD1. The CDR3 is 14 residues long. Germline values: CDR1 DFQATT, CDR2 SNEGSKA (reference sequence). V was pared by 5 bases and J by 4 bases, with 8 bases of the junction left unmatched. CDR3 in DNA: TGCAGTGCTCAGCGGGGGACAGGGGCTTACGAGCAGTACTTC. Translated: CSAQRGTGAYEQYF.

This clonotype was seen a handful of times. V gene TRBV7-2 combines with J gene TRBJ2-7, with 8 bases that match TRBD2. CDR1 SGHTA and CDR2 FQGNSA come from the germline V gene. CDR3 size: 15 residues. Germline trimming cut 5 bases from V and 4 bases from J; bases unmatched to any gene: 10. CDR3 region: CASSPTSGNFYEQYF. The CDR3 nucleotides are TGTGCCAGCAGCCCCACTAGCGGAAACTTTTACGAGCAGTACTTC.

This clonotype has a count of ten or more. CDR3 coding DNA: TGTGCCAGCAGTGACAGGGGGAGTGTGGGGTTCTTC. Protein: CASSDRGSVGFF. The gene calls are TRBV12-3 or TRBV12-4 and TRBJ2-1; 9 nucleotides line up with TRBD1. CDR3 size: 12 residues. Trimming cost V 5 bases and J 15 bases; bases outside gene matches: 8.

The V and J genes are TRBV13 and TRBJ2-1, with no clear D. Germline V CDR1 and CDR2: PRHDT, FYEKMQ (reference sequence). The CDR3 runs to 14 residues. V lost 4 bases and J lost 3, with 10 bases in between. The CDR3 region is CASSSGTHYNEQFF. The CDR3 DNA sequence: TGTGCCAGCAGCTCCGGTACACACTACAATGAGCAGTTCTTC.

With respect to this clonotype: This may be a read error, as it is one base from a much larger clone. V is TRBV28 and J is TRBJ2-3, with D perhaps TRBD1 or TRBD2 (5 bases each). Germline loops: CDR1 MDHEN, CDR2 SYDVKM. This CDR3 has 18 residues. V was pared by 1 base and J by 2 bases, with 19 bases between. CDR3 residues: CASSLYGTAGRSTDTQYF. DNA for the CDR3: TGTGCCAGCAGTTTATACGGGACCGCGGGCCGGTCCACAGATACGCAGTATTTT.

The chain employs TRBV12-3 or TRBV12-4 and TRBJ1-5; 9 positions match TRBD1. This CDR3 has 13 residues. V dropped 10 bases and J dropped 6; count of bases not matched to a gene: 7. CDR3 DNA sequence: TGTGCCACCGCGACAGGGGGATCTCAGCCCCAGCATTTT. Translation: CATATGGSQPQHF.

The J gene is TRBJ2-3, the V gene TRBV7-6; 10 bases are shared with TRBD1. CDR1 is SGHVS and CDR2 is FNYEAQ in the germline V gene. The V and J ends lost 2 bases and 1 base, in that order; junction bases with no gene match: 9. The CDR3 runs 18 residues. The CDR3 DNA follows: TGTGCCAGCAGCTTATGGGAAACCGGGACAGGGGGCACAGATACGCAGTATTTT. This translates into CASSLWETGTGGTDTQYF.

This chain connects TRBV25-1 to TRBJ2-2; 7 bases fit TRBD2. Trimming cost V 2 bases and J 3 bases; bases outside gene matches: 3. Germline V gene sequence: CDR1 MGHDK, CDR2 SYGVNS. The CDR3 runs 15 residues. This CDR3 reads CASSEQGGDTGELFF. The CDR3, as DNA: TGTGCCAGCAGTGAACAGGGAGGGGACACCGGGGAGCTGTTTTTT.

The chain joins TRBV7-2 to TRBJ2-7; 9 bases line up with TRBD1. Per the germline V gene, CDR1 is SGHTA and CDR2 is FQGNSA. This CDR3 region has 15 residues. Losses at the gene ends were 5 bases for V and 6 bases for J; bases not matched to a gene: 11. Here the CDR3 DNA reads TGTGCCAGCAGCCTGCTCGGGACAGGGAGTCGCGAGCAGTACTTC. As protein: CASSLLGTGSREQYF.

The gene calls are TRBV28 and TRBJ1-1; 7 bases line up with TRBD1. Germline V gene lookup returns CDR1 MDHEN and CDR2 SYDVKM. The CDR3 contains 14 residues. Losses at the gene ends were 6 bases for V and 5 bases for J; bases not matched to a gene: 9. The CDR3 sequence: CASRKGARMTEAFF. In DNA, the CDR3 is TGTGCCAGCAGAAAGGGGGCGCGGATGACTGAAGCTTTCTTT.

This clonotype has only a few counts. The chain is built from TRBV18 and TRBJ2-1; D perhaps matches TRBD1 (6 bases). Germline assignment: CDR1 KGHSH and CDR2 LQKENI. The length of the CDR3 is 14 residues. V lost 3 bases and J lost 3, with 9 bases in between. CDR3 amino acids: CASSPGTYYNEQFF. The CDR3, as DNA: TGTGCCAGCTCACCTGGGACATACTACAATGAGCAGTTCTTC.

The chain combines TRBV6-5 with TRBJ2-1; 8 bases agree with TRBD1. From germline, CDR1 is MNHEY and CDR2 SVGAGI. The CDR3 is 15 amino acids. J gave up 6 bases and V 6 bases, and 10 bases lay outside the gene matches. The DNA for the CDR3 is TGTGCCAGCAGCGCGACGACAGGGGTGGGCAATGAGCAGTTCTTC. This translates into CASSATTGVGNEQFF.

The table lists this clonotype with a few counts. This sequence joins TRBV20-1 and TRBJ2-6; perhaps TRBD2 as D (5 bases). This CDR3 region has 15 residues. V was cut by 5 bases and J by 1 base, with 12 bases left in between. CDR1 is DFQATT and CDR2 is SNEGSKA in the germline V gene (reference sequence). The CDR3 coding sequence is TGCAGTGCTGGGGAGACTTCTTCTGGGGCCAACGTCCTGACTTTC. Translated, it gives CSAGETSSGANVLTF.

This chain joins TRBV7-8 and TRBJ2-5; the D gene is possibly TRBD1 (5 bases). CDR1 SGHVS and CDR2 FQNEAQ come from the germline V gene. The CDR3 length is 14 residues. Trimming removed 4 bases from V and 11 bases from J, with 20 bases in between. The chain's CDR3 is CASSSDQGFGEQYF. The CDR3 bases are TGTGCCAGCAGCTCTGATCAGGGTTTTGGTGAGCAGTACTTC.

The V gene is TRBV12-3 or TRBV12-4, the J gene TRBJ2-1, with 8 bases lining up with TRBD2. This CDR3 is 13 amino acids long. The V and J ends lost 5 bases and 8 bases, in that order; junction bases with no gene match: 5. CDR3 sequence: CASSIGLADEQFF. The DNA of the CDR3 is TGTGCCAGCAGTATAGGACTAGCCGATGAGCAGTTCTTC.

The chain has TRBV4-2 and TRBJ2-5; 7 bases fit TRBD2. The J call may be in error: the DNA end matches TRBJ2-7 better. Germline V CDR1 and CDR2: LGHNA, YNFKEQ. CDR3 size: 16 residues. The CDR3: CASSQSLAGRACEQYF. In DNA form, the CDR3 reads TGTGCCAGCAGCCAATCCCTAGCTGGGAGGGCCTGCGAGCAGTACTTC.